Listed below are T cell receptor beta chains from one sample, sequenced in a study of blood T cell repertoires in COVID-19. TCRdb's copy holds only in-frame clones and misses some; the assay was immunoSEQ multiplex PCR. The data hold around 47,000 clones, with 85% to 90% observed a single time. What was sequenced was peripheral blood. These receptors were taken from a man aged 45 to 65 with active COVID-19. CDR3s include the opening cysteine and the closing phenylalanine or tryptophan. Fields, in order: D gene, J gene, V gene, clone size, CDR3 protein, CDR3 DNA. A D gene is named only where the DNA matches it firmly. The size of a clone is reported for some rows only, either as once, few or many, or as a class for expanded clones.

TRBD2,TRBJ2-7,TRBV3-1/TRBV3-2,-,CASSRGTSGWEQYF,TGTGCCAGCAGCCGGGGGACTAGCGGGTGGGAGCAGTACTTC
-,TRBJ1-1,TRBV6-6,once,CASSYREYTEAFF,TGTGCCAGCAGTTACCGCGAGTACACTGAAGCTTTCTTT
-,TRBJ2-2,TRBV5-1,-,CASSLGGANTGELFF,TGCGCCAGCAGCTTGGGGGGCGCGAACACCGGGGAGCTGTTTTTT
TRBD2,TRBJ2-3,TRBV7-8,-,CARHGEAGVEDTQYF,TGTGCCAGGCATGGAGAGGCGGGAGTGGAAGATACGCAGTATTTT
TRBD2,TRBJ2-7,TRBV4-1,-,CASSRQTGGSLSYEQYF,TGCGCCAGCAGCCGACAGACGGGCGGGAGCCTCTCCTACGAGCAGTACTTC
TRBD1,TRBJ2-1,TRBV11-2,once,CASSLNRGSYNEQFF,TGTGCCAGCAGCTTGAACAGGGGGTCCTACAATGAGCAGTTCTTC
TRBD2,TRBJ2-2,TRBV19,-,CASSAPGLLTGELFF,TGTGCCAGTAGTGCACCGGGACTACTCACCGGGGAGCTGTTTTTT
TRBD2,TRBJ2-7,TRBV7-6,-,CASSLTGGSSYEQYF,TGTGCCAGCAGCTTAACGGGAGGCAGCTCCTACGAGCAGTACTTC
TRBD1,TRBJ2-4,TRBV25-1,-,CASSGGQSLAKNIQYF,TGTGCCAGCAGTGGGGGACAGAGTCTAGCCAAAAACATTCAGTACTTC
TRBD2,TRBJ2-3,TRBV7-2,-,CASSPSTSGTQYF,TGTGCCAGCAGCCCTTCGACTAGCGGTACGCAGTATTTT
-,TRBJ2-3,TRBV4-1,-,CASSQVAADTQYF,TGCGCCAGCAGCCAAGTAGCGGCAGATACGCAGTATTTT
-,TRBJ2-1,TRBV12-5,-,CASGLQGGPNEQFF,TGTGCTAGTGGTCTCCAAGGGGGACCGAATGAGCAGTTCTTC
-,TRBJ2-7,TRBV3-1/TRBV3-2,medium-sized,CASQARDSYEQYF,TGTGCCAGCCAGGCGAGGGACTCCTACGAGCAGTACTTC
-,TRBJ2-4,TRBV30,-,CAWSEGVYIQYF,TGTGCCTGGAGCGAAGGGGTGTACATTCAGTACTTC
TRBD2,TRBJ2-5,TRBV19,-,CASSTSTSGRGTQYF,TGTGCCAGTAGTACTAGCACTAGCGGGAGAGGGACCCAGTACTTC
-,TRBJ1-1,TRBV5-1,-,CASSPAGFDTEAFF,TGCGCCAGCAGCCCGGCAGGGTTTGACACTGAAGCTTTCTTT
TRBD1,TRBJ2-7,TRBV7-8,-,CASSSDGTGYYEQYF,TGTGCCAGCAGCTCAGACGGGACAGGCTACTACGAGCAGTACTTC
-,TRBJ1-2,TRBV6-2/TRBV6-3,-,CASSQTSNYGYTF,TGTGCCAGCAGTCAGACATCTAACTATGGCTACACCTTC
TRBD1,TRBJ1-1,TRBV5-4,once,CASRAGQANTEAFF,TGTGCCAGCAGAGCCGGACAGGCCAACACTGAAGCTTTCTTT
-,TRBJ1-4,TRBV7-2,-,CASSRGGRTNEKLFF,TGTGCCAGCAGCCGTGGAGGGAGGACTAATGAAAAACTGTTTTTT
TRBD1,TRBJ1-2,TRBV28,once,CASSSSGTGRYGYTF,TGTGCCAGCAGTTCCTCCGGGACAGGGAGATATGGCTACACCTTC
-,TRBJ2-2,TRBV11-2,-,CASSFDRNTGELFF,TGTGCCAGCAGCTTCGACAGAAACACCGGGGAGCTGTTTTTT
TRBD2,TRBJ2-3,TRBV6-4,-,CASSLSGGADTQYF,TGTGCCAGCAGCCTTAGCGGGGGGGCAGATACGCAGTATTTT
-,TRBJ1-1,TRBV7-2,-,CASTLSPPNTEAFF,TGTGCCAGCACCCTAAGTCCCCCGAACACTGAAGCTTTCTTT